This T cell receptor beta chain was identified in a study of T cell repertoires in cytomegalovirus infection. Regarding this clonotype: Its antigen is unidentified.

General study results and limits: HLA-C-restricted, CMV-specific TCR beta clonotypes were dominant ex vivo.

CDR3 size: 11 residues. Germline V gene data show CDR1 as MNHNY and CDR2 as SVGAGI (reference sequence). The V end lost 5 bases, the J end lost 4 bases, and 6 bases lay between the germline ends. One entry per CDR3 protein, called by TCRdb with MiXCR from the reads. The data hold about 310,000 distinct CDR3 sequences, with 15% to 20% observed a single time. This clonotype was obtained from a human donor in good health (CMV status not recorded). Some clones in this sample may be carry-over from other donors' samples. The sequencing sample was made of PBMCs. This chain joins TRBV6-6 and TRBJ2-7, with D hard to call. The CDR3 DNA is TGTGCCAGCAGTACGGATTACGAGCAGTACTTC. Protein sequence: CASSTDYEQYF.